Below are 15 T cell receptor beta chains sequenced from a single sample in a study of CD8+ T cells in alopecia areata. Treatment reported: oral pan-JAK inhibitor, 5-10 mg twice daily. cDNA reverse transcribed from extracted RNA served as the sequencing template. The protocol was immunoSEQ multiplex PCR, while the TCRdb copy is restricted to in-frame clones and leaves out a portion. Found here are approximately 170,000 clones, 60% of them singletons; the top ten hold 11% to 15%. Sample: CD4+ T cells sorted from blood, taken at week 24, from a patient treated with tofacitinib. Source of these receptors: a human donor with alopecia areata.

This rearrangement joins TRBV19 to TRBJ1-5; D is perhaps TRBD1 (5 bases). This CDR3 contains 14 residues. In germline, CDR1 is LNHDA, CDR2 SQIVND (reference sequence). V gave up 5 bases and J gave up 0 bases, with 8 bases separating them. This CDR3 is CASSEGHSNQPQHF. In DNA form, the CDR3 reads TGTGCCAGTAGTGAGGGGCATAGCAATCAGCCCCAGCATTTT.

The chain couples TRBV6-5 to TRBJ2-7; TRBD1 matches at 8 bases. The CDR3 is 15 residues long. After removal of 7 bases from V and 3 bases from J, the junction contained 11 bases not matched to a gene. Germline CDR1 and CDR2: MNHEY and SVGAGI. The CDR3, as DNA: TGTGCCAGCACCTCCGACAGGGGCACCCTCTACGAGCAGTACTTC. Translated, it gives CASTSDRGTLYEQYF.

V gene TRBV30 combines with J gene TRBJ1-3; 9 positions match TRBD1. With V trimmed by 2 bases and J by 2 bases, 4 bases remained unmatched. CDR3 length equals 15 residues. Germline-derived CDR1 and CDR2 are GTSNPN and SVGIG (reference sequence). Here the CDR3 reads CAWSTRTGAGNTIYF. CDR3 coding DNA: TGTGCCTGGAGTACAAGGACAGGGGCTGGAAACACCATATATTTT.

The genes are TRBV30 and TRBJ2-3, with a weak D call TRBD2 (5 bases). CDR1 is GTSNPN, CDR2 SVGIG, per germline (reference sequence). The length of the CDR3 is 13 residues. The V end was cut by 3 bases, the J end by 8 bases, with 15 bases between. CDR3: CAWSGLVSRTQYF. The CDR3 nucleotides are TGTGCCTGGAGCGGACTTGTCTCTCGTACGCAGTATTTT.

V usage is TRBV29-1 and J usage is TRBJ1-1, with 9 positions matching TRBD1. V was pared by 5 bases and J by 7 bases, with 5 bases of the junction left unmatched. CDR3 length: 12 residues. The V gene's germline CDR1 is SQVTM and CDR2 ANQGSEA. The CDR3 bases are TGCAGCGTTTCGGACAGGGGCATTGAAGCTTTCTTT. Its protein product is CSVSDRGIEAFF. Combining the CDR3 with reference TRBV29-1 and TRBJ1-1 gives the whole variable domain SAVISQKPSRDICQRGTSLTIQCQVDSQVTMMFWYRQQPGQSLTLIATANQGSEATYESGFVIDKFPISRPNLTFSTLTVSNMSPEDSSIYLCSVSDRGIEAFFGQGTRLTVV.

The chain employs TRBV6-5 and TRBJ1-2; D is undetermined. The CDR3 totals 14 residues. V shed 6 bases and J shed 8 bases, with 19 bases lying between them. Germline V CDR1 and CDR2: MNHEY, SVGAGI. The CDR3: CASSPRPGVEGYTF. The CDR3 DNA reads TGTGCCAGCAGCCCTCGTCCGGGTGTTGAAGGCTACACCTTC.

This clone was detected a few times. The chain recombines TRBV29-1 with TRBJ2-3; 8 bases map to TRBD1. The V segment lost 4 bases and the J segment 1 base; nucleotides outside the gene matches: 13. The CDR3 spans 17 residues. The germline CDR1 and CDR2 sequences are SQVTM and ANQGSEA. In nucleotides, the CDR3 is TGCAGCGTTGGAGGTCCGTCCAGGGGGCGAGGCACAGATACGCAGTATTTT. Amino acid sequence: CSVGGPSRGRGTDTQYF.

The chain recombines TRBV5-1 with TRBJ2-5, with 8 bases that match TRBD1. This CDR3 contains 15 residues. From germline, CDR1 is SGHRS and CDR2 YFSETQ. V was pared by 0 bases and J by 2 bases, with 3 bases of the junction left unmatched. The CDR3 here is CASSLGDRPQETQYF. The CDR3 nucleotides read TGCGCCAGCAGCTTGGGGGACAGGCCTCAAGAGACCCAGTACTTC.

This clone turned up a few times. The V gene is TRBV11-3, the J gene TRBJ2-5; D remains unclear. Germline CDR1 reads SGHNT; CDR2 reads YENEEA. The CDR3 loop spans 13 amino acids. Deletions cut 5 bases from V and 5 bases from J, with 12 bases between. The CDR3 bases are TGTGCCAGCAGCCCTCAGCCCGGGGAGACCCAGTACTTC. It is translated as CASSPQPGETQYF.

V and J are TRBV7-3 and TRBJ2-6, with 7 positions matching TRBD2. The CDR3 consists of 17 residues. V lost 6 bases, J lost 0 bases, and 8 bases stayed unmatched. Germline V gives CDR1 SGHTA, CDR2 FQGTGA. The CDR3 DNA reads as TGTGCCAGCAGTTTAGCGGGCCAGGGCTCTGGGGCCAACGTCCTGACTTTC. Protein product: CASSLAGQGSGANVLTF.

The rearrangement joins TRBV29-1 to TRBJ2-1, with 9 nucleotides matching TRBD2. Germline V gives CDR1 SQVTM, CDR2 ANQGSEA. After removal of 4 bases from V and 4 bases from J, the junction contained 8 bases not matched to a gene. The CDR3 runs 15 residues. The CDR3 DNA sequence: TGCAGCGTTGGTTGGCGACTAGCGGATTACAATGAGCAGTTCTTC. Translated, it gives CSVGWRLADYNEQFF.

The chain joins TRBV10-3 to TRBJ2-5; D perhaps matches TRBD1 (5 bases). Germline V gene data show CDR1 as ENHRY and CDR2 as SYGVKD. The V gene lost 4 bases and the J gene lost 1 base, with 7 bases spanning the gap. The CDR3 has 13 residues. CDR3 nucleotide sequence: TGTGCCATCAGTGGACAGCCCCAAGAGACCCAGTACTTC. It encodes CAISGQPQETQYF.

The V and J genes are TRBV7-8 and TRBJ1-4; D gene unclear. The CDR3 spans 15 residues. Germline assignment: CDR1 SGHVS and CDR2 FQNEAQ. V lost 1 base and J 7 bases, leaving 13 bases between the germline ends. DNA for the CDR3: TGTGCCAGCAGCTTAGGTGTTGGGTACAGTGAAAAACTGTTTTTT. Protein: CASSLGVGYSEKLFF.

This clone appeared a few times. The chain joins TRBV4-2 to TRBJ2-5; 10 bases map to TRBD2. Germline assignment: CDR1 LGHNA and CDR2 YNFKEQ. The CDR3 extends over 14 amino acids. V trimming: 5 bases; J trimming: 2 bases; junction bases outside the gene matches: 2. The CDR3 protein is CASSASGGQETQYF. For the CDR3, the DNA is TGTGCCAGCAGCGCTAGCGGGGGACAAGAGACCCAGTACTTC.

The genes are TRBV2 and TRBJ2-5; D may match TRBD1 or TRBD2 (5 bases each). The germline gives CDR1 SNHLY, CDR2 FYNNEI. Trimming pared 3 bases from V and 5 bases from J, leaving 10 bases between. CDR3 length: 13 amino acids. The CDR3 loop is CASSDWGSETQYF. The CDR3 DNA follows: TGTGCCAGCAGTGACTGGGGGTCCGAGACCCAGTACTTC.